This T cell receptor (beta chain) was recorded in a study of T-cell reconstitution after alpha-beta-depleted transplantation in children. General study points: It was newly produced T cells that mostly accounted for T-cell counts and diversity one year after transplant. Several patients had high TCRbeta diversity at day 60; it came from surviving recipient T cells and thymic progenitors.

CDR3 length: 13 amino acids. The V end lost 4 bases, the J end lost 11 bases, and 15 bases lay between the germline ends. Germline values: CDR1 LGHNA, CDR2 YNFKEQ. This clonotype has more than one count but fewer than ten. The antigen is undetermined. Unique molecular identifiers tagged the TCRbeta library. TCRdb recomputed calls from the PCR reads with MiXCR, one row per CDR3 protein. Of around 370,000 distinct CDR3 sequences in the sample, roughly 17% were seen once. The rearrangement joins TRBV4-2 to TRBJ2-1, with D perhaps matching TRBD2 (6 bases). The source of this sequence is a male patient under 10 years old who had a stem cell transplant for acute lymphoblastic leukemia, so the T cells may come from the graft donor. Sample: PBMCs, mostly from graft donor cells, taken 360 days after TCRalphabeta/CD19-depleted stem cell transplant. The CDR3 here is CASSLLSGLQQFF. The CDR3 bases are TGTGCCAGCAGCCTCCTTAGCGGCCTCCAGCAGTTCTTC.